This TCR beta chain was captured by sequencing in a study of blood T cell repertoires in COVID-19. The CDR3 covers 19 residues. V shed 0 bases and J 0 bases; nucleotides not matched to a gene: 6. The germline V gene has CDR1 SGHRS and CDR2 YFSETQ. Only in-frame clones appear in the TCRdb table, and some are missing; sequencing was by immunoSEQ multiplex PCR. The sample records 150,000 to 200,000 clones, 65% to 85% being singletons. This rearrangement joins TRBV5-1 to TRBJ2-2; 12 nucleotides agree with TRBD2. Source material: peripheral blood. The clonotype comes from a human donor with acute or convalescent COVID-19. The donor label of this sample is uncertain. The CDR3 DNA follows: TGCGCCAGCAGCTTGGGACTAGCGGGGGACCTCGCGAACACCGGGGAGCTGTTTTTT. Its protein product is CASSLGLAGDLANTGELFF.